The T cell receptor beta chain described here comes from a study of blood T cell repertoires in COVID-19. Study information: Specimens from acute and convalescent COVID-19 originated in the United States, Italy and Spain. T cells, B-cell-depleted T cells, or PBMCs provided the cDNA or gDNA that served as material.

As originally analysed: Estimates of nucleated cell counts were drawn from the amplification of reference gene primers. Method: immunoSEQ multiplex PCR; TCRdb's copy keeps in-frame clones and lacks some. That table is the source of V, J and clone size, and D and trimming were worked out from the DNA. The sample records some 14,000 clones, around 80% being singletons. The length of the CDR3 is 12 residues. The V end lost 2 bases, the J end lost 5 bases, and 6 bases lay between the germline ends. Germline lookup yields CDR1 SGHAT and CDR2 FQNNGV. What was sequenced was peripheral blood. The clonotype originates from a human donor in a cohort sampled during active COVID-19. V gene TRBV11-2 combines with J gene TRBJ2-5; no reliable D call. CDR3 region: CASSLNSETQYF. CDR3 DNA: TGTGCCAGCAGCTTAAATAGCGAGACCCAGTACTTC.